A single sample is the source of the 14 T cell receptor beta chains below, sequenced in a study of T cell responses to AZD1222 COVID-19 vaccine. Clones were sequenced by immunoSEQ multiplex PCR, and TCRdb holds only the in-frame ones, with some missing. The sample gives some 110,000 clones, roughly 88% of which show up once; 7% to 9% is in the top ten. Material: peripheral blood, obtained 28 days after the second AZD1222 dose. The receptor set was obtained from an adult who received the AZD1222 COVID-19 vaccine.

The V and J genes are TRBV27 and TRBJ2-2, with D tentatively TRBD1 (6 bases). This CDR3 contains 13 residues. Per germline, CDR1 MNHEY and CDR2 SMNVEV (reference sequence). Trimming stripped 3 bases from V and 5 bases from J, with 7 bases between. The CDR3 sequence: CASSFRGTGELFF. For the CDR3, the DNA is TGTGCCAGCAGTTTTAGGGGGACCGGGGAGCTGTTTTTT.

This clone was recorded a few times. The chain has TRBV5-5 and TRBJ1-2; D is undetermined. The germline gives CDR1 SGHKS, CDR2 YYEKEE (reference sequence). This CDR3 has 15 residues. Trimming took 2 bases from V and 4 from J, leaving 15 bases between them. DNA for the CDR3: TGTGCCAGCAGCTTATCATACGGGGATCTCTATGGCTACACCTTC. It encodes CASSLSYGDLYGYTF.

The chain carries TRBV9 and TRBJ2-7; maybe TRBD2 (5 bases). The CDR3 is 14 amino acids. Germline lookup yields CDR1 SGDLS and CDR2 YYNGEE. Between the trimmed V and J ends, which lost 4 bases and 6 bases, there was a span of 17 bases. The CDR3: CASSPQVRGPEQYF. DNA for the CDR3: TGTGCCAGCAGCCCCCAAGTTCGGGGTCCCGAGCAGTACTTC.

J is TRBJ2-7 and V is TRBV27; D gene uncertain. V was clipped by 6 bases and J by 3 bases, with 6 bases between them. Germline loops: CDR1 MNHEY, CDR2 SMNVEV (reference sequence). This CDR3 contains 11 residues. CDR3 nucleotide sequence: TGTGCCAGCAGGGGGAACTACGAGCAGTACTTC. This codes for CASRGNYEQYF.

The chain recombines TRBV6-5 with TRBJ1-1; D remains ambiguous. Germline V gene lookup returns CDR1 MNHEY and CDR2 SVGAGI. The CDR3 runs to 13 residues. V dropped 5 bases and J dropped 3 bases, with 10 bases sitting between them. This CDR3 is CASSNPQDTEAFF. CDR3 bases: TGTGCCAGCAGTAACCCGCAAGACACTGAAGCTTTCTTT.

CDR3 coding DNA: TGTGCCAGCAGTTACACACCCCACTCTGGAAACACCATATATTTT. Translated, it gives CASSYTPHSGNTIYF. This sequence joins TRBV6-2 or TRBV6-3 and TRBJ1-3, with D uncertain. Germline values: CDR1 MNHEY, CDR2 SVGEGT. The V end lost 2 bases, the J end lost 0 bases, and 8 bases lay between the germline ends. This CDR3 is 15 amino acids long.

As for this clone: The identical CDR3 is also encoded by other nucleotide sequences in the sample. This chain uses TRBV11-2 with TRBJ1-5; D remains ambiguous. V lost 2 bases, J lost 6 bases, and 5 bases lay in between. The CDR3 totals 12 residues. Germline V gene data show CDR1 as SGHAT and CDR2 as FQNNGV. This chain's CDR3 is CASSLLGQPQHF. Written as DNA, the CDR3 is TGTGCCAGCAGCTTACTGGGTCAGCCCCAGCATTTT.

The V gene is TRBV6-5, the J gene TRBJ1-5; 7 bases are a match to TRBD1. The CDR3 has 15 residues. J lost 9 bases, V lost 5 bases, and 13 bases had no gene match. Germline values: CDR1 MNHEY, CDR2 SVGAGI. The CDR3 bases are TGTGCCAGCAGTACCCGGGACAGCAATTACGCGCCCCAGCATTTT. Translated: CASSTRDSNYAPQHF.

The gene calls are TRBV18 and TRBJ2-6; TRBD1 aligns across 7 bases. This CDR3 has 14 residues. Germline V gene sequence: CDR1 KGHSH, CDR2 LQKENI. Germline trimming cut 7 bases from V and 4 bases from J; bases unmatched to any gene: 4. The DNA for the CDR3 is TGTGCCAGCTACCTGACAGGGGGGGCCAACGTCCTGACTTTC. It codes for CASYLTGGANVLTF. Full variable domain (missing parts from reference TRBV18 and TRBJ2-6): NAGVMQNPRHLVRRRGQEARLRCSPMKGHSHVYWYRQLPEEGLKFMVYLQKENIIDESGMPKERFSAEFPKEGPSILRIQQVVRGDSAAYFCASYLTGGANVLTFGAGSRLTVL.

The chain combines TRBV11-3 with TRBJ2-2, with D perhaps matching TRBD2 (5 bases). The length of the CDR3 is 14 residues. Between the trimmed V and J ends, which lost 5 bases and 7 bases, there was a span of 14 bases. CDR1 is SGHNT, CDR2 YENEEA, per germline. The CDR3 DNA follows: TGTGCCAGCAGCCCCGAGGGATCGATCGGGGAGCTGTTTTTT. This encodes CASSPEGSIGELFF. Variable domain in full (rest from reference TRBV11-3 and TRBJ2-2): EAGVVQSPRYKIIEKKQPVAFWCNPISGHNTLYWYLQNLGQGPELLIRYENEEAVDDSQLPKDRFSAERLKGVDSTLKIQPAELGDSAVYLCASSPEGSIGELFFGEGSRLTVL.

This clone is deemed medium-sized. This rearrangement joins TRBV7-6 to TRBJ1-4, with a weak D call TRBD1 (5 bases). The CDR3 totals 15 residues. Per the germline V gene, CDR1 is SGHVS and CDR2 is FNYEAQ. V shed 4 bases and J shed 3 bases, with 12 bases lying between them. The CDR3 is CASSSAGLPNEKLFF. The CDR3 nucleotides are TGTGCCAGCAGCTCCGCAGGGCTCCCTAATGAAAAACTGTTTTTT. The variable domain in full, with the rest retrieved from reference TRBV7-6 and TRBJ1-4, is GAGVSQSPRYKVTKRGQDVALRCDPISGHVSLYWYRQALGQGPEFLTYFNYEAQQDKSGLPNDRFSAERPEGSISTLTIQRTEQRDSAMYRCASSSAGLPNEKLFFGSGTQLSVL.

V and J are TRBV12-1 and TRBJ1-6; no DNA check was done on the table's D call, TRBD1. TRBV12-1 is described as a pseudogene. This CDR3 spans 13 amino acids. The CDR3 loop reads CAGTAQGRSPLHF. As DNA, the CDR3 is TGTGCCGGGACCGCACAGGGACGGTCACCCCTCCACTTT.

The chain employs TRBV24-1 and TRBJ1-5; 11 nucleotides line up with TRBD1. The germline CDR1 and CDR2 sequences are KGHDR and SFDVKD. The CDR3 has 18 amino acids. V gave up 0 bases and J gave up 2 bases; unmatched junction bases: 5. The CDR3 bases are TGTGCCACCAGTGATTTGCAAGGGACAGGGGGACGCAATCAGCCCCAGCATTTT. Protein product: CATSDLQGTGGRNQPQHF.

The chain uses TRBV12-3 or TRBV12-4 and TRBJ1-2; 7 bases align to TRBD1. J gave up 6 bases and V 5 bases, and 6 bases lay outside the gene matches. The CDR3 totals 13 residues. The CDR3 sequence: CASSTTTGNGYTF. The CDR3 DNA follows: TGTGCCAGCAGTACCACGACAGGGAATGGCTACACCTTC.